This T cell receptor (beta chain) is drawn from a study of cytomegalovirus exposure and HLA in healthy donors. Study outcomes and limitations: Accounts indicate the classifier identified cytomegalovirus status with strong specificity and sensitivity. Later on, an analysis tied 15,000 to 20,000 TCR beta sequences to HLA alleles at 0.05 false discovery rate. Sequences of the TCR beta chain were said to predict the HLA-A and HLA-B alleles of most subjects accurately.

This clone has just a few counts. Its antigen is undetermined. The CDR3 is made up of 15 amino acids. CDR1 MNHEY and CDR2 SMNVEV come from the germline V gene (reference sequence). The V and J ends lost 5 bases and 8 bases, in that order; junction bases with no gene match: 9. PCR was performed using 60 Vbeta and 13 Jbeta primers. Sequencing used immunoSEQ multiplex PCR; TCRdb keeps in-frame clones, though not all of them. The data show some 180,000 clones, 70% to 85% seen once. Material: PBMCs. The source is a woman aged 55-70 years in good health and CMV-seropositive. The V gene is TRBV27, the J gene TRBJ1-4, with 9 bases lining up with TRBD1. The CDR3 nucleotides read TGTGCCAGCAGTCAACAGGGACAGGGAGGCGAAAAACTGTTTTTT. As protein: CASSQQGQGGEKLFF.